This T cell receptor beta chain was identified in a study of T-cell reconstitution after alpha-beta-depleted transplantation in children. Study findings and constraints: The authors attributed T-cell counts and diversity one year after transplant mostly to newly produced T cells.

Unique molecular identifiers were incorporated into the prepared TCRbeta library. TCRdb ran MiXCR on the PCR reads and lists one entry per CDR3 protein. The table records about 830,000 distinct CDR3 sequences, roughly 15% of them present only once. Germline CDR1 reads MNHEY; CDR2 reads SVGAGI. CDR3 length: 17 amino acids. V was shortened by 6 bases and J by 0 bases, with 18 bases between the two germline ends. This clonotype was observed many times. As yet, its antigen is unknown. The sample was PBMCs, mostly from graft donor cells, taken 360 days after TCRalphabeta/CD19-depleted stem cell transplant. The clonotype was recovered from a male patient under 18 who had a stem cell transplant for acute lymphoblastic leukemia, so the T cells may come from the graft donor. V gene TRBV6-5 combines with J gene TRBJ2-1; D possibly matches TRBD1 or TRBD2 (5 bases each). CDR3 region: CASSQRGVTDSYNEQFF. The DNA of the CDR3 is TGTGCCAGCAGCCAACGAGGGGTTACCGACTCCTACAATGAGCAGTTCTTC.